This T cell receptor beta chain was documented in a study of T-cell memory formation after mild COVID-19. TCRdb re-called the 5' RACE reads with MiXCR, one entry per CDR3 protein. The data show 140,000 to 150,000 distinct CDR3 sequences, approximately 25% seen once. This clonotype was observed a handful of times. V shed 0 bases and J 5 bases; nucleotides not matched to a gene: 7. The length of the CDR3 is 17 residues. Germline V gives CDR1 SGDLS, CDR2 YYNGEE. The gene calls are TRBV9 and TRBJ2-1; TRBD2 matches 11 bases. This TCR derives from an adult woman who had mild COVID-19 (a few samples of this study predate the infection). Cell type and time point are not known. The sequencing sample was made of PBMCs or a T cell subset sorted from them (not recorded which). The CDR3 sequence is CASSVEGLAVPHNEQFF. In nucleotides, the CDR3 is TGTGCCAGCAGCGTAGAGGGACTAGCGGTACCACACAATGAGCAGTTCTTC.